This TCR beta chain was sequenced during a study of T cell responses to AZD1222 COVID-19 vaccine. With regard to this clone: Its antigen is undetermined.

Some clones are missing from TCRdb's copy, which holds only in-frame ones; the method was immunoSEQ multiplex PCR. Found here are some 150,000 clones, around 95% of them singletons; the top ten hold 1.3%. Regarding the study as a whole: Donors in the cohort were predominantly white British and more often female, and clonal diversity was possibly underestimated. Spike-wide coverage was observed for vaccine-associated CD4 TCRs, with dominant responses at 160-218 and 743-854.

Germline trimming cut 7 bases from V and 10 bases from J; bases unmatched to any gene: 13. CDR3 size: 14 residues. CDR1 is MNHEY and CDR2 is SVGAGI in the germline V gene. Sequenced material: peripheral blood, taken on day 0 of AZD1222 vaccination. The chain links TRBV6-5 to TRBJ1-2; 9 bases line up with TRBD1. This TCR was sampled from an adult in good health. CDR3 coding DNA: TGTGCCAGCACCTCAGGACAGGGGACGTACGTCTACACCTTC. It translates to CASTSGQGTYVYTF.